The following is a T cell receptor beta chain sequence with its context. These data belong to a study of blood T cell repertoires in COVID-19. Study-wide background: The origin of the acute and convalescent COVID-19 samples was the United States, Italy and Spain. The cDNA or gDNA used as material had been derived from T cells, B-cell-depleted T cells, or PBMCs.

Methods used by the authors: Amplification from reference gene primers served as the basis for estimated nucleated cell counts. Clones were read by immunoSEQ multiplex PCR, and TCRdb kept only the in-frame ones, dropping some. Clone size and V and J calls were adopted from that table, with D and trimming inferred from the DNA. The sample records under 250,000 clones, 89% being singletons. This CDR3 contains 13 residues. Per germline, CDR1 SGHTA and CDR2 FQGTGA. V lost 11 bases, J lost 2 bases, and 6 bases stayed unmatched. Sequencing input: peripheral blood. The rearrangement uses TRBV7-3 and TRBJ2-3, with 8 bases lining up with TRBD2. The receptor comes from a man in his sixties who had recovered from COVID-19. For the CDR3, the DNA is TGTGCCTACCAAGCGGGAGTCACAGATACGCAGTATTTT. This gives the protein CAYQAGVTDTQYF.